The next 29 T cell receptor beta chains were all read from a single sample in a study of T cells after yellow fever vaccination. TCRdb redid the calling of the 5' RACE reads with MiXCR, one entry per CDR3 protein. Altogether hundreds of thousands of distinct CDR3 sequences are present, about 13% being singletons, with the ten largest covering roughly 13%. The sequencing here drew on PBMCs, taken on the day of the yellow fever booster vaccination. These receptors all stem from a man aged 25-40 years who received the YFV17D yellow fever vaccine.

This clonotype appeared once. The chain is built from TRBV6-2 or TRBV6-3 and TRBJ2-1; possibly TRBD2 for D (5 bases). Germline CDR1 and CDR2: MNHEY and SVGEGT. The CDR3 loop spans 15 amino acids. Trimming left V 5 bases short and J 2 bases short, with 13 bases between. CDR3: CASSLSGAPYNEQFF. CDR3 nucleotide sequence: TGTGCCAGCAGTCTAAGCGGAGCCCCCTACAATGAGCAGTTCTTC.

This clonotype turned up a few times. This rearrangement joins TRBV29-1 to TRBJ2-1; TRBD1 is a possible D gene (5 bases). Germline loops: CDR1 SQVTM, CDR2 ANQGSEA. The CDR3 consists of 14 residues. V was cut by 7 bases and J by 2 bases, with 15 bases left in between. The CDR3: CSGPRGGPYNEQFF. CDR3 nucleotide sequence: TGCAGCGGTCCTAGGGGCGGACCCTACAATGAGCAGTTCTTC.

This clonotype was found a few times. The rearrangement links TRBV20-1 to TRBJ2-3; D gene uncertain. Germline V gene data show CDR1 as DFQATT and CDR2 as SNEGSKA (reference sequence). The CDR3 has 16 amino acids. Trimming removed 0 bases from V and 2 bases from J, with 15 bases in between. CDR3 residues: CSARDPRSTSTDTQYF. The CDR3 DNA follows: TGCAGTGCTAGAGATCCTAGGAGTACCTCCACAGATACGCAGTATTTT.

Only a few counts were recorded for this clonotype. J is TRBJ2-3 and V is TRBV4-3; perhaps TRBD2 as D (5 bases). Germline CDR1 reads LGHNA; CDR2 reads YSLEER. Trimming removed 1 base at V and 4 bases at J, with 15 bases between. CDR3 length: 16 residues. As DNA, the CDR3 is TGCGCCAGCAGCCAAGCGGGCGGGTATAACCCAGATACGCAGTATTTT. It yields the protein CASSQAGGYNPDTQYF.

DNA for the CDR3: TGTGCCAGCAGCTTAACTAGACAGGCCCGAGGGGACAATGAGCAGTTCTTC. Its protein is CASSLTRQARGDNEQFF. The V gene is TRBV7-3, the J gene TRBJ2-1, with TRBD1 as a possible D gene (6 bases). Germline V gene lookup returns CDR1 SGHTA and CDR2 FQGTGA. This CDR3 is 17 amino acids long. V lost 0 bases, J lost 5 bases, and 17 bases lay in between.

This clonotype was seen repeatedly, ten times or more. The V call is TRBV12-3 or TRBV12-4, the J call TRBJ1-5; 9 bases match TRBD1. Unmatched junction bases numbered 6, after V lost 4 bases and J lost 2 bases. The CDR3 runs 16 residues. The CDR3 DNA sequence: TGTGCCAGCAGTTCGGGACAGGGCGTGGGCAATCAGCCCCAGCATTTT. Translation: CASSSGQGVGNQPQHF.

This clonotype was observed a few times. J is TRBJ2-1 and V is TRBV11-2; TRBD1 or TRBD2 may be the D gene (5 bases each). V was shortened by 2 bases and J by 5 bases, with 13 bases between the two germline ends. CDR1 is SGHAT, CDR2 FQNNGV, per germline. The CDR3 extends over 15 amino acids. The CDR3 coding sequence is TGTGCCAGCAGCTTAACCCCCGGGGCGAACAATGAGCAGTTCTTC. It translates to CASSLTPGANNEQFF.

This clonotype was seen many times. The genes are TRBV7-9 and TRBJ2-5; no clear D. Germline V lookup: CDR1 SEHNR, CDR2 FQNEAQ (reference sequence). V was clipped by 4 bases and J by 5 bases, with 11 bases between them. There are 13 residues in the CDR3. The CDR3: CASSSLGLETQYF. CDR3 coding DNA: TGTGCCAGCAGCTCCCTAGGTCTCGAGACCCAGTACTTC.

CDR3 nucleotide sequence: TGCAGTGCTAGAGAACAGCCCTATAATTCACCCCTCCACTTT. It encodes CSAREQPYNSPLHF. J is TRBJ1-6 and V is TRBV20-1; D gene ambiguous. CDR3 length: 14 residues. Germline CDR1 is DFQATT and CDR2 is SNEGSKA (reference sequence). With 0 bases removed from V and 2 bases from J, the gap between germline ends came to 5 bases.

This sequence joins TRBV7-2 and TRBJ1-1; D is undetermined. The CDR3 extends over 16 amino acids. V gave up 2 bases and J gave up 4 bases, with 17 bases separating them. Germline V gene lookup returns CDR1 SGHTA and CDR2 FQGNSA. CDR3 bases: TGTGCCAGCAGCTTAAAGGCGACGGCCTCGGGCACTGAAGCTTTCTTT. This codes for CASSLKATASGTEAFF.

The chain recombines TRBV5-6 with TRBJ2-1, with TRBD2 matching 8 bases. Trimming removed 1 base from V and 0 bases from J; junction bases left unmatched: 6. From germline, CDR1 is SGHDT and CDR2 YYEEEE. CDR3 length: 17 residues. Here the CDR3 DNA reads TGTGCCAGCAGCTTGATACTAGCGGAGAGCTCCTACAATGAGCAGTTCTTC. Translated, it gives CASSLILAESSYNEQFF.

The V and J genes are TRBV25-1 and TRBJ2-7, with 9 bases identical to TRBD1. Germline CDR1 and CDR2: MGHDK and SYGVNS. The CDR3 has 17 residues. V shed 1 base and J 0 bases; nucleotides not matched to a gene: 7. CDR3 sequence reads: CASSESRRDRDSYEQYF. CDR3 sequence (DNA): TGTGCCAGCAGTGAATCCCGCCGGGACAGGGACTCCTACGAGCAGTACTTC.

This clonotype showed up just a few times. The chain employs TRBV25-1 and TRBJ2-5, with 7 bases fitting TRBD1. Germline loops: CDR1 MGHDK, CDR2 SYGVNS. The CDR3 length is 13 residues. V was pared by 3 bases and J by 6 bases, with 4 bases of the junction left unmatched. The DNA of the CDR3 is TGTGCCAGCAGTGAGCAGGGGGAGAAGACCCAGTACTTC. Translating it yields CASSEQGEKTQYF.

The J gene is TRBJ2-2, the V gene TRBV11-2; D gene uncertain. Germline CDR1 and CDR2: SGHAT and FQNNGV. The germline V and J ends were trimmed by 8 bases and 5 bases, with 18 bases remaining between them. This CDR3 has 15 residues. In DNA form, the CDR3 reads TGTGCCAGCTACCAATACCTACTTCGGACCGGGGAGCTGTTTTTT. It yields the protein CASYQYLLRTGELFF.

This clonotype was seen a few times. The chain couples TRBV6-5 to TRBJ2-5, with 7 nucleotides matching TRBD2. CDR1 is MNHEY, CDR2 SVGAGI, per germline. Trimming removed 6 bases from V and 10 bases from J; junction bases left unmatched: 8. This CDR3 is 12 amino acids long. CDR3 nucleotide sequence: TGTGCCAGCAGGAGGGACTACGCGAACCAGTACTTC. This encodes CASRRDYANQYF.

J is TRBJ2-2 and V is TRBV6-4; D is undetermined. Germline CDR1 MRHNA, CDR2 SNTAGT. The V and J ends lost 4 bases and 2 bases respectively, with 8 bases between them. This CDR3 region has 14 residues. CDR3: CASSALQNTGELFF. The CDR3 region has the DNA TGTGCCAGCAGTGCGTTACAAAACACCGGGGAGCTGTTTTTT.

This clonotype was recorded at least ten times. The rearrangement joins TRBV19 to TRBJ2-4; D is unclear. Per the germline V gene, CDR1 is LNHDA and CDR2 is SQIVND (reference sequence). V was clipped by 0 bases and J by 1 base, with 1 base between them. CDR3 length equals 13 residues. The CDR3 here is CASSIDAKNIQYF. For the CDR3, the DNA is TGTGCCAGTAGTATAGATGCCAAAAACATTCAGTACTTC.

This chain's CDR3 is CSAREGQDSYGYTF. The CDR3 region has the DNA TGCAGTGCTAGAGAGGGACAGGACAGCTATGGCTACACCTTC. This chain joins TRBV20-1 and TRBJ1-2, with 8 bases lining up with TRBD1. Trimming cost V 0 bases and J 4 bases; bases outside gene matches: 4. Germline CDR1 DFQATT, CDR2 SNEGSKA (reference sequence). This CDR3 spans 14 amino acids.

V is TRBV6-5 and J is TRBJ2-2; the D gene is possibly TRBD2 (5 bases). From germline, CDR1 is MNHEY and CDR2 SVGAGI. With 2 bases removed from V and 4 bases from J, the gap between germline ends came to 11 bases. This CDR3 region has 15 residues. For the CDR3, the DNA is TGTGCCAGCAGTTACGACTACCAAGTCACCGGGGAGCTGTTTTTT. Encoded protein: CASSYDYQVTGELFF.

This clonotype was observed a few times. The chain links TRBV15 to TRBJ1-5; D perhaps matches TRBD1 (5 bases). V lost 6 bases, J lost 2 bases, and 11 bases lay in between. The CDR3 length is 14 residues. Germline CDR1 and CDR2: LNHNV and YYDKDF (reference sequence). The chain's CDR3 is CATSFGGGNQPQHF. CDR3 nucleotides: TGTGCCACCAGTTTCGGGGGTGGCAATCAGCCCCAGCATTTT.

This clonotype was found a few times. The chain uses TRBV6-5 and TRBJ2-3; D is possibly TRBD2 (6 bases). Germline-derived CDR1 and CDR2 are MNHEY and SVGAGI. Trimming cost V 6 bases and J 1 base, with 17 bases left between them. CDR3 size: 16 residues. CDR3 coding DNA: TGTGCCAGCAGGTGGAGGGGTGGAGAGGGCACAGATACGCAGTATTTT. This encodes CASRWRGGEGTDTQYF.

This clonotype was seen a handful of times. The V gene is TRBV20-1, the J gene TRBJ1-2; TRBD1 might be the D (6 bases). The CDR3 covers 12 residues. With 1 base removed from V and 8 bases from J, the gap between germline ends came to 11 bases. The germline V gene has CDR1 DFQATT and CDR2 SNEGSKA (reference sequence). This chain's CDR3 is CSARAGAYGYTF. In nucleotides, the CDR3 is TGCAGTGCTAGAGCGGGGGCTTACGGCTACACCTTC.

The chain couples TRBV6-5 to TRBJ1-2; no clear D gene. This CDR3 is built from 16 residues. CDR1 is MNHEY and CDR2 is SVGAGI in the germline V gene. V shed 4 bases and J shed 7 bases, with 22 bases lying between them. Here the CDR3 DNA reads TGTGCCAGCAGTTCCGGCGGATGGCCTGAGGTCTCTGGCTACACCTTC. Translated, it gives CASSSGGWPEVSGYTF.

This chain links TRBV4-3 with TRBJ2-1; 10 bases match TRBD2. Germline V lookup: CDR1 LGHNA, CDR2 YSLEER. This CDR3 spans 16 amino acids. The junction had 9 bases not matched to a gene; V was cut back by 0 bases and J by 10 bases. In DNA form, the CDR3 reads TGCGCCAGCAGCCAAGAGTTAGCGGGGGGCATGGGGGAGCAGTTCTTC. Translated, it gives CASSQELAGGMGEQFF.

This clonotype has a handful of counts. The chain is built from TRBV5-1 and TRBJ2-1, with no clear D. The germline V gene encodes CDR1 SGHRS and CDR2 YFSETQ. Trimming left V 0 bases short and J 7 bases short, with 8 bases between. The CDR3 totals 13 residues. In DNA, the CDR3 is TGCGCCAGCAGCTTGGCCCGGCTGAATGAGCAGTTCTTC. Translation gives CASSLARLNEQFF.

This clonotype was detected a few times. The V call is TRBV7-8, the J call TRBJ2-7; perhaps TRBD1 as D (5 bases). Trimming stripped 1 base from V and 3 bases from J, with 10 bases between. This CDR3 is 14 amino acids long. Germline lookup yields CDR1 SGHVS and CDR2 FQNEAQ. The DNA for the CDR3 is TGTGCCAGCAGCTTAGGATCCCAGGGCTACGAGCAGTACTTC. Its translation: CASSLGSQGYEQYF.

The chain uses TRBV5-1 and TRBJ2-5, with 10 bases aligning to TRBD2. V dropped 5 bases and J dropped 2; count of bases not matched to a gene: 6. Germline V lookup: CDR1 SGHRS, CDR2 YFSETQ. The CDR3 is made up of 15 amino acids. CDR3 region: CASSWTSGLQETQYF. The CDR3 coding sequence is TGCGCCAGCAGTTGGACTAGCGGACTGCAAGAGACCCAGTACTTC.

V usage is TRBV10-3 and J usage is TRBJ1-2; D is uncertain. The germline V gene encodes CDR1 ENHRY and CDR2 SYGVKD. V was trimmed by 4 bases and J by 7 bases, leaving 19 bases between them. The CDR3 sequence is 15 residues long. The CDR3 here is CAISALPDSNSGYTF. The CDR3 DNA reads TGTGCCATCAGTGCTTTGCCAGATAGCAACAGTGGCTACACCTTC.

Only a few counts were recorded for this clonotype. The genes are TRBV7-8 and TRBJ2-1, with a possible D match to TRBD1 (6 bases). The CDR3 spans 17 residues. With 1 base removed from V and 2 bases from J, the gap between germline ends came to 15 bases. From germline, CDR1 is SGHVS and CDR2 FQNEAQ. The CDR3 nucleotides read TGTGCCAGCAGCTTAGGGAGTCGGACAGCGACCTACAATGAGCAGTTCTTC. It encodes CASSLGSRTATYNEQFF.